This TCR beta chain was identified in a study of T cell repertoires in cytomegalovirus infection. With respect to this clonotype: What it binds is not known.

TCRdb reanalysed the reads using MiXCR and keeps one entry per CDR3 protein. The sample includes about 700,000 distinct CDR3 sequences, around 31% of them seen just once. The material sequenced was cultured PBMCs, taken from culture after CMV antigen stimulation. The source is a human donor in good health (CMV status not recorded). Some clones in this sample may be carry-over from other donors' samples.

The CDR3 nucleotides are TGTGCCAGCAGTTATCGGGGATCTGCCTTGGGTGAGCAGTTCTTC. It encodes CASSYRGSALGEQFF. The chain is built from TRBV6-5 and TRBJ2-1, with D possibly TRBD2 on 5 matching bases. The germline gives CDR1 MNHEY, CDR2 SVGAGI. CDR3 length equals 15 residues. Between the trimmed V and J ends, which lost 3 bases and 9 bases, there was a span of 18 bases.